This passage covers 21 T cell receptor beta chains from one sample sequenced in a study of identical twins. MiXCR, applied by TCRdb to the 5' RACE reads, yields one record per CDR3 protein. The sample yields 600,000 to 700,000 distinct CDR3 sequences, 21% seen once. A further study also used this sample, focusing on T cells expressing NK-cell markers.

The sequencing input was PBMCs. These TCRs come from a woman aged 18 to 35 in good health.

The chain recombines TRBV6-1 with TRBJ2-7, with D hard to call. The CDR3 is made up of 15 amino acids. Germline CDR1 is MNHNS and CDR2 is SASEGT. V shed 2 bases and J shed 7 bases, with 18 bases lying between them. The CDR3 loop reads CASSENRAHPREQYF. CDR3 DNA: TGTGCCAGCAGTGAAAACCGGGCCCACCCTAGGGAGCAGTACTTC.

The chain uses TRBV6-1 and TRBJ2-7; TRBD2 aligns across 9 bases. This CDR3 spans 13 amino acids. Germline loops: CDR1 MNHNS, CDR2 SASEGT. The V segment lost 10 bases and the J segment 4 bases; nucleotides outside the gene matches: 8. This CDR3 reads CATGTSLGYEQYF. Here the CDR3 DNA reads TGTGCCACAGGGACTAGCTTGGGGTACGAGCAGTACTTC.

This clonotype showed up just a few times. This chain uses TRBV29-1 with TRBJ2-5; 8 positions agree with TRBD1. Germline V gene lookup returns CDR1 SQVTM and CDR2 ANQGSEA. CDR3 size: 14 residues. V trimming: 3 bases; J trimming: 2 bases; junction bases outside the gene matches: 5. This CDR3 reads CSVDLGTGQETQYF. The CDR3 DNA follows: TGCAGCGTTGATTTAGGGACAGGTCAAGAGACCCAGTACTTC.

This clonotype was seen repeatedly, ten times or more. The gene calls are TRBV20-1 and TRBJ2-7; TRBD2 matches 8 bases. The germline gives CDR1 DFQATT, CDR2 SNEGSKA (reference sequence). With 3 bases clipped from V and 2 bases from J, the junction kept 3 bases outside the gene matches. This CDR3 has 13 residues. The CDR3 loop is CSARTSVAYEQYF. CDR3 nucleotide sequence: TGCAGTGCTAGGACTAGCGTTGCCTACGAGCAGTACTTC.

The J gene is TRBJ2-1, the V gene TRBV20-1, with TRBD2 identical over 8 bases. Trimming at V came to 1 base and at J to 0 bases, leaving 11 bases not matched to a gene. Germline CDR1 reads DFQATT; CDR2 reads SNEGSKA (reference sequence). The CDR3 is 18 amino acids. The CDR3 is CSARGISGGRSSYNEQFF. CDR3 bases: TGCAGTGCTAGAGGGATCAGCGGGGGAAGGAGCTCCTACAATGAGCAGTTCTTC.

This clonotype was seen more than once but under ten times. The rearrangement joins TRBV24-1 to TRBJ1-5; D is undetermined. The CDR3 totals 14 residues. The V and J ends lost 3 bases and 4 bases respectively, with 9 bases between them. The germline V gene has CDR1 KGHDR and CDR2 SFDVKD. The CDR3 loop reads CATSDPSTNQPQHF. The CDR3 nucleotides are TGTGCCACCAGTGATCCCTCGACAAATCAGCCCCAGCATTTT.

This clonotype has just a few counts. The chain combines TRBV12-3 or TRBV12-4 with TRBJ2-1; perhaps TRBD1 as D (5 bases). Trimming stripped 4 bases from V and 7 bases from J, with 11 bases between. CDR3 length equals 13 residues. CDR3 residues: CASSSQAWNEQFF. CDR3 coding DNA: TGTGCCAGCAGTTCACAGGCGTGGAATGAGCAGTTCTTC.

The chain has TRBV20-1 and TRBJ2-4, with TRBD2 matching over 8 bases. The germline V gene has CDR1 DFQATT and CDR2 SNEGSKA (reference sequence). There are 17 residues in the CDR3. Trimming cost V 6 bases and J 0 bases; bases outside gene matches: 13. The CDR3 coding sequence is TGCAGTGCCTCATCAAGCGGGGGCCGTTTAGCCAAAAACATTCAGTACTTC. It encodes CSASSSGGRLAKNIQYF.

J is TRBJ1-6 and V is TRBV7-2; D is ambiguous. Looked up from germline, CDR1 is SGHTA and CDR2 is FQGNSA. This CDR3 spans 14 amino acids. Trimming shortened V by 1 base and J by 9 bases, and 10 bases separated the two germline ends. CDR3 bases: TGTGCCAGCAGCTTAGGGGGAAGGTTTTCACCCCTCCACTTT. Its translation is CASSLGGRFSPLHF.

This clonotype was seen ten or more times. This chain links TRBV20-1 with TRBJ1-1; D perhaps matches TRBD1 (6 bases). V was trimmed by 3 bases and J by 0 bases, leaving 11 bases between them. This CDR3 has 14 amino acids. The germline CDR1 and CDR2 sequences are DFQATT and SNEGSKA (reference sequence). DNA of the CDR3: TGCAGTGCTAGTCGGGAGGGGGTGAACACTGAAGCTTTCTTT. Translation gives CSASREGVNTEAFF.

This clonotype has just a few counts. This chain links TRBV6-1 with TRBJ2-7; D may be TRBD1 (6 bases). Germline assignment: CDR1 MNHNS and CDR2 SASEGT. The CDR3 runs 14 residues. Trimming cost V 6 bases and J 2 bases, with 14 bases left between them. The CDR3, as DNA: TGTGCCAGCAGGAAACAGGGATTCGCCTACGAGCAGTACTTC. Amino acid sequence: CASRKQGFAYEQYF.

The chain is built from TRBV3-1 and TRBJ1-1, with a tentative D call TRBD1 (6 bases). Germline assignment: CDR1 LGHDT and CDR2 YNNKEL (reference sequence). The CDR3 runs 12 residues. Trimming removed 6 bases at V and 7 bases at J, with 12 bases between. DNA for the CDR3: TGTGCCAGCAGATCACAGGGCCGTGAAGCTTTCTTT. Translating it yields CASRSQGREAFF.

The gene calls are TRBV24-1 and TRBJ2-1, with D uncertain. The CDR3 length is 13 residues. V was trimmed by 2 bases and J by 4 bases, leaving 5 bases between them. Germline CDR1 KGHDR, CDR2 SFDVKD. As DNA, the CDR3 is TGTGCCACCAGTGATTGGGCGTACAATGAGCAGTTCTTC. It specifies CATSDWAYNEQFF.

CDR3 sequence: CASSLGRMGGTDTQYF. As DNA, the CDR3 is TGTGCCAGCAGCCTAGGGAGGATGGGGGGGACAGATACGCAGTATTTT. This chain connects TRBV11-3 to TRBJ2-3; TRBD2 aligns across 7 bases. Germline V gene data show CDR1 as SGHNT and CDR2 as YENEEA. V was clipped by 5 bases and J by 3 bases; unmatched bases: 11. This CDR3 region has 16 residues.

The gene calls are TRBV6-1 and TRBJ2-1; no clear D. The CDR3 runs to 12 residues. Germline V gene data show CDR1 as MNHNS and CDR2 as SASEGT. The V end lost 7 bases, the J end lost 2 bases, and 6 bases lay between the germline ends. CDR3 nucleotide sequence: TGTGCCAGCACCCGACCCTACAATGAGCAGTTCTTC. Amino acid sequence: CASTRPYNEQFF.

On this clonotype itself: One end of the junction fails to match germline, which may point to a read error. The V gene is TRBV25-1, the J gene TRBJ1-1; the match to TRBD1 covers 8 bases. Germline assignment: CDR1 MGHDK and CDR2 SYGVNS. The CDR3 loop spans 13 amino acids. The CDR3 bases are TGTGCCAGACCAGGGGGCTTGAAAACTGAAGCTTTCTTT. This encodes CARPGGLKTEAFF.

This rearrangement joins TRBV7-6 to TRBJ2-5, with unresolved D. V lost 5 bases, J lost 6 bases, and 13 bases lay in between. Germline assignment: CDR1 SGHVS and CDR2 FNYEAQ. The CDR3 runs 13 residues. The DNA of the CDR3 is TGTGCCAGCAGCCCGACCGACGTGAAGACCCAGTACTTC. Its translation is CASSPTDVKTQYF.

There are a few counts of this clonotype. The rearrangement joins TRBV5-8 to TRBJ1-6, with 9 bases identical to TRBD1. Germline assignment: CDR1 SGHTS and CDR2 YDEGEE. The CDR3 is 15 amino acids. Losses at the gene ends were 4 bases for V and 8 bases for J; bases not matched to a gene: 7. CDR3 sequence: CASSPTGQGYSPLHF. In DNA form, the CDR3 reads TGTGCCAGCAGCCCGACGGGACAGGGATATTCACCCCTCCACTTT.

Many counts were recorded for this clonotype. The rearrangement links TRBV10-3 to TRBJ2-1; 8 nucleotides align to TRBD2. The ends lost 3 bases at V and 1 base at J; junction bases unmatched: 5. Germline CDR1 and CDR2: ENHRY and SYGVKD. This CDR3 spans 16 amino acids. CDR3 protein: CAISELSGGSYNEQFF. The CDR3 DNA reads TGTGCCATCAGTGAATTGAGCGGGGGATCCTACAATGAGCAGTTCTTC.

V gene TRBV20-1 combines with J gene TRBJ2-2; 9 bases fit TRBD1. Per germline, CDR1 DFQATT and CDR2 SNEGSKA (reference sequence). V dropped 4 bases and J dropped 6; count of bases not matched to a gene: 9. CDR3 length: 15 residues. For the CDR3, the DNA is TGCAGTGCTACTCCGGGACAGGGAGTCCCCGGGGAGCTGTTTTTT. Translated: CSATPGQGVPGELFF.

The V and J genes are TRBV4-2 and TRBJ2-2; no clear D gene. Between the trimmed V and J ends, which lost 1 base and 6 bases, there was a span of 6 bases. The CDR3 loop spans 13 amino acids. Germline-derived CDR1 and CDR2 are LGHNA and YNFKEQ. The CDR3 DNA is TGTGCCAGCAGCCAAGGATCCGCCGGGGAGCTGTTTTTT. Protein: CASSQGSAGELFF.